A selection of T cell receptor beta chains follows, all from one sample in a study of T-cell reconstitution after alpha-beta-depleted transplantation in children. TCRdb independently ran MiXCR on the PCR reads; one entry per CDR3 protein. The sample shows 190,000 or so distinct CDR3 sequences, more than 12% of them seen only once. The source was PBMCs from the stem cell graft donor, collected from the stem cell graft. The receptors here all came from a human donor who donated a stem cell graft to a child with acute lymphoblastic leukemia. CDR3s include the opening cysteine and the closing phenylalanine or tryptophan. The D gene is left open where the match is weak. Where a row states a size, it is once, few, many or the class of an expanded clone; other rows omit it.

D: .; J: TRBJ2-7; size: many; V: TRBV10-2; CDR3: CASSDRGRYEQYF; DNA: TGCGCCAGCAGTGACAGGGGACGTTACGAGCAGTACTTC
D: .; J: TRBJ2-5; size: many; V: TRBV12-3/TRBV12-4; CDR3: CASRGLFWTQYF; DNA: TGTGCCAGCAGGGGACTGTTTTGGACCCAGTACTTC
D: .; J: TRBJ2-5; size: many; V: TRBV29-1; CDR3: CSVVWVQETQYF; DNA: TGCAGCGTTGTGTGGGTCCAAGAGACCCAGTACTTC
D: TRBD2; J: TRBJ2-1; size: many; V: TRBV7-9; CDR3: CASSSGSAGGPGEQFF; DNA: TGTGCCAGCAGCTCTGGTTCGGCGGGAGGGCCGGGTGAGCAGTTCTTC
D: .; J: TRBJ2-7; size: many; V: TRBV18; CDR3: CASSPSTGRREYF; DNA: TGTGCCAGCTCACCTTCGACAGGTCGGCGGGAGTACTTC
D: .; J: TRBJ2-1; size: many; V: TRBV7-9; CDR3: CASSLNSWQSRSYNEQFF; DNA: TGTGCCAGCAGCTTAAATAGTTGGCAGTCCCGCTCCTACAATGAGCAGTTCTTC
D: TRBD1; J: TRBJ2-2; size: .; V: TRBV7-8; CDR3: CAGRGLASRGRRTGELFF; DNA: TGTGCCGGAAGGGGTCTGGCTTCCAGGGGGCGACGGACCGGGGAGCTGTTTTTT
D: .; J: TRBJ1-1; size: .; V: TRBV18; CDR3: CASSPPGHQAFF; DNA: TGTGCCAGCTCACCACCGGGACATCAGGCTTTCTTT
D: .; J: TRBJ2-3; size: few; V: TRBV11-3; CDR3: CASSLIRGSSGDTQYF; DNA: TGTGCCAGCAGCTTAATTAGGGGGAGTAGCGGTGATACGCAGTATTTT
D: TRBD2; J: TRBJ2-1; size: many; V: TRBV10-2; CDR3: CASRTSSGSGQFF; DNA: TGCGCCAGCAGGACCTCTAGCGGGAGTGGGCAGTTCTTC
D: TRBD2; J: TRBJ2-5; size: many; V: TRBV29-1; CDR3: CSVDGRGQETQYF; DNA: TGCAGCGTTGACGGGCGGGGGCAAGAGACCCAGTACTTC
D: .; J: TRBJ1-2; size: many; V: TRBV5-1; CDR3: CASSLQVDSRSGYTF; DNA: TGCGCCAGCAGCTTGCAGGTCGACAGCAGGAGCGGCTACACCTTC